What follows describes a single TCR beta chain. Its matching antigen is unknown. The data were taken from a study of vaccination and CD4 T cells after COVID-19. V was pared by 2 bases and J by 2 bases, with 7 bases between. This CDR3 spans 14 amino acids. In germline, CDR1 is MDHEN, CDR2 SYDVKM. Cultured CD4+ T cell DNA was sequenced using the Oncomine TCR Beta short-read assay. TCRdb passed the PCR reads through MiXCR, listing each CDR3 protein once. The sample lists roughly 14,000 distinct CDR3 sequences, roughly three fifths seen once, with roughly 12% in the top ten. The treatment was: roughly ten-day PBMC culture with coronavirus spike peptide pools or control peptides (ViraFEST assay). Investigators isolated CD4+ T cells by negative selection after roughly 10 days of culture.

Material for sequencing was CD4+ T cells from blood, cultured in vitro. The clonotype originates from a human donor who had recovered from COVID-19. The genes are TRBV28 and TRBJ1-3; D perhaps matches TRBD1 (5 bases). Here the CDR3 reads CASSLMDTGNTIYF. CDR3 DNA sequence: TGTGCCAGCAGTTTAATGGACACTGGAAACACCATATATTTT.